Listed below are T cell receptor beta chains from one sample, sequenced in a study of T cell repertoires in cytomegalovirus infection. TCRdb passed the reads through MiXCR, listing each CDR3 protein once. The sample yields about 300,000 distinct CDR3 sequences, approximately 8.9% seen once. The sequenced sample consisted of PBMCs. These receptors came from a human donor in good health (CMV status not recorded). Some clones in this sample may be carry-over from other donors' samples. Both conserved end residues are part of each CDR3. Each record gives: D gene, J gene, V gene, clone size, CDR3 DNA, CDR3 protein. A D gene is named only where the DNA matches it firmly. The size of a clone is reported for some rows only, either as once, few or many, or as a class for expanded clones.

- | TRBJ1-2 | TRBV7-2 | many | TGTGCCAGCAGCTCAGGAAGAACGAGGGGCTACACCTTC | CASSSGRTRGYTF
- | TRBJ2-3 | TRBV28 | - | TGTGCCAGCAGTTTTACCTCCACCAGCACAGATACGCAGTATTTT | CASSFTSTSTDTQYF
TRBD1 | TRBJ2-7 | TRBV7-9 | many | TGTGCCAGCAGCCCCCGGACAGGGGGCGTCAACGAGCAGTACTTC | CASSPRTGGVNEQYF
TRBD2 | TRBJ2-2 | TRBV5-4 | - | TGTGCCAGCAGCTTGGATCGCTCTGGACTAGCGGGGTCCACCGGGGAGCTGTTTTTT | CASSLDRSGLAGSTGELFF
- | TRBJ1-5 | TRBV20-1 | few | TGCAGTGCTAGAGCCCTGACACCCAATCAGCCCCAGCATTTT | CSARALTPNQPQHF
TRBD1 | TRBJ1-2 | TRBV6-5 | few | TGTGCCAGCAGTCGTGGGACAGTTCATGGCTACACCTTC | CASSRGTVHGYTF
TRBD1 | TRBJ2-3 | TRBV27 | few | TGTGCCAGCCGAAACTGGGGGACAGCACTCACAGATACGCAGTATTTT | CASRNWGTALTDTQYF
- | TRBJ1-1 | TRBV10-3 | many | TGTGCCATCAGTAAAGGGGACATTGAAGCTTTCTTT | CAISKGDIEAFF
- | TRBJ1-5 | TRBV7-2 | many | TGTGCCAGCAGCTTAGGGGACGGTTCACCGCCCCAGCATTTT | CASSLGDGSPPQHF
TRBD1 | TRBJ1-1 | TRBV2 | few | TGTGCCAGCAGGGGGACAGGGCTTAGGACTGAAGCTTTCTTT | CASRGTGLRTEAFF
TRBD1 | TRBJ1-2 | TRBV4-1 | many | TGCGCCAGCAGCCAAGCCCGGGACAGGGTCTATGGCTACACCTTC | CASSQARDRVYGYTF
- | TRBJ2-3 | TRBV20-1 | - | TGCAGTGCTAGAGGGTCGGCTAGGAGCACAGATACGCAGTATTTT | CSARGSARSTDTQYF
- | TRBJ2-6 | TRBV6-1 | many | TGTGCCAGCAGTTATTACAGGAGCTCTGGGGCCAACGTCCTGACTTTC | CASSYYRSSGANVLTF
TRBD2 | TRBJ2-2 | TRBV6-2/TRBV6-3 | many | TGTGCCAGCAAGCGGGGCCTTAACACCGGGGAGCTGTTTTTT | CASKRGLNTGELFF
- | TRBJ2-3 | TRBV7-9 | many | TGTGCCAGCAGCTTGGGATCTCTTCCCACAGATACGCAGTATTTT | CASSLGSLPTDTQYF
TRBD1 | TRBJ2-5 | TRBV20-1 | few | TGCAGTGCCCTGGCAGGGGGCTCTGAGGGGGAGACCCAGTACTTC | CSALAGGSEGETQYF
TRBD2 | TRBJ2-4 | TRBV6-5 | - | TGTGCCAGCAGTGAGCGGGGGGCCGGTCAAAACATTCAGTACTTC | CASSERGAGQNIQYF
- | TRBJ1-2 | TRBV19 | many | TGTGCCAGTAGTATGGAATACTATGGCTACACCTTC | CASSMEYYGYTF
TRBD1 | TRBJ1-1 | TRBV12-5 | many | TGTGCTAGTGGTTACGGGACAGGGCCCAGGGAAGCTTTCTTT | CASGYGTGPREAFF
TRBD1 | TRBJ2-1 | TRBV7-6 | many | TGTGCCAGCAGCTCCAAGACAGGGGGATTTTACAATGAGCAGTTCTTC | CASSSKTGGFYNEQFF
- | TRBJ1-6 | TRBV20-1 | many | TGCAGTGCTAAAGGACCGATTAATTCACCCCTCCACTTT | CSAKGPINSPLHF
- | TRBJ1-2 | TRBV29-1 | many | TGCAGCGTTGAAGGACCCGCGGGCTACACCTTC | CSVEGPAGYTF
- | TRBJ2-4 | TRBV4-1 | many | TGCGCCAGCAGCCAAGGGGAGGAGGTGATGGTTGCCAAAAACATTCAGTACTTC | CASSQGEEVMVAKNIQYF
- | TRBJ2-2 | TRBV5-1 | many | TGCGCCAGCAGCGGACAGAGTTACACCGGGGAGCTGTTTTTT | CASSGQSYTGELFF
- | TRBJ1-1 | TRBV29-1 | - | TGCAGCGTCCACAGGGTACTTGCAACTGAAGCTTTCTTT | CSVHRVLATEAFF
- | TRBJ2-1 | TRBV2 | many | TGTGCCAGCTCAAGCCCCCTGGGGGCGATTGAGCAGTTCTTC | CASSSPLGAIEQFF
- | TRBJ2-1 | TRBV6-2/TRBV6-3 | many | TGTGCCAGCAGTTACCTTCGGGGGAGGTTGGACAATGAGCAGTTCTTC | CASSYLRGRLDNEQFF
- | TRBJ2-1 | TRBV24-1 | many | TGTGCCACCAGTGGGGCCCCAGGCAATGAGCAGTTCTTC | CATSGAPGNEQFF
TRBD2 | TRBJ2-1 | TRBV5-4 | many | TGTGCCAGCAGCTCGGTGGGAGGGGAGCAGTTCTTC | CASSSVGGEQFF
- | TRBJ2-3 | TRBV6-2/TRBV6-3 | many | TGTGCCAGCAGTTACTCGACCAGGCCGCAGTATTTT | CASSYSTRPQYF
- | TRBJ1-5 | TRBV6-1 | many | TGTGCCAGCAGGTCCAGGGACGGTGGCAATCAGCCCCAGCATTTT | CASRSRDGGNQPQHF
- | TRBJ1-5 | TRBV7-8 | many | TGTGCCAGCAGCTCACAGGGTGGCAATCAGCCCCAGCATTTT | CASSSQGGNQPQHF
TRBD2 | TRBJ2-2 | TRBV5-4 | few | TGTGCCAGCAGCTGGGGGACTAGCGGAACGAACACCGGGGAGCTGTTTTTT | CASSWGTSGTNTGELFF
- | TRBJ1-5 | TRBV12-3/TRBV12-4 | many | TGTGCCAGCAGTTTCTTGGGGGAAGGGCAGCCCCAGCATTTT | CASSFLGEGQPQHF
- | TRBJ2-2 | TRBV14 | - | TGTGCCAGCAGCCGAAACATTGACACCGGGGAGCTGTTTTTT | CASSRNIDTGELFF
- | TRBJ1-6 | TRBV20-1 | many | TGCAGTGCTAGAGGGGGGGGCGTCGGGAATTCACCCCTCCACTTT | CSARGGGVGNSPLHF
- | TRBJ2-5 | TRBV7-9 | many | TGTGCCAGCAGCTCCCTGAGAAAGGGGGGGGAGACCCAGTACTTC | CASSSLRKGGETQYF
- | TRBJ1-1 | TRBV2 | many | TGTGCCAGCAGTCAAGACCCAAACACTGAAGCTTTCTTT | CASSQDPNTEAFF
TRBD2 | TRBJ2-1 | TRBV28 | few | TGTGCCAGCAGTCTAGCGGGGGCCGTATACAATGAGCAGTTCTTC | CASSLAGAVYNEQFF
- | TRBJ2-7 | TRBV23-1 | - | TGCGCCAGCAGGCCCGGGACCTCCCTCCCTGTAGGGACCTACGAGCAGTACTTC | CASRPGTSLPVGTYEQYF